The 17 T cell receptor beta chains below were found in one sample sequenced in a study of cytomegalovirus exposure and HLA in healthy donors. The PCR employed 60 Vbeta primers together with 13 Jbeta primers. Generated by immunoSEQ multiplex PCR, the TCRdb table keeps only in-frame clones and is missing some. This table holds 100,000 or so clones, about 81% found once. Specimen: PBMCs. The receptors derive from a man aged 18 to 35 in good health and CMV-seronegative.

The rearrangement joins TRBV29-1 to TRBJ2-7, with 8 bases matching TRBD2. The CDR3 runs to 15 residues. The V and J ends lost 1 base and 2 bases, in that order; junction bases with no gene match: 7. Germline values: CDR1 SQVTM, CDR2 ANQGSEA. CDR3 residues: CSVEVGVGRAYEQYF. Here the CDR3 DNA reads TGCAGCGTTGAAGTCGGTGTCGGGAGGGCCTACGAGCAGTACTTC.

This chain links TRBV6-6 with TRBJ2-7; TRBD1 matches at 11 bases. Looked up from germline, CDR1 is MNHNY and CDR2 is SVGAGI (reference sequence). V was clipped by 7 bases and J by 7 bases; unmatched bases: 12. There are 15 residues in the CDR3. The CDR3 spells CASINTGTGGREQYF. CDR3 nucleotides: TGTGCCAGCATCAACACCGGGACAGGGGGTAGGGAGCAGTACTTC.

The V call is TRBV6-5, the J call TRBJ2-7; D may be TRBD1 (6 bases). The CDR3 is 14 residues long. CDR1 and CDR2 from the germline V gene are MNHEY and SVGAGI. Trimming cost V 4 bases and J 0 bases, with 10 bases left between them. As DNA, the CDR3 is TGTGCCAGCAGTTGGGGACACCTCTCCTACGAGCAGTACTTC. Residues: CASSWGHLSYEQYF.

V gene TRBV5-1 combines with J gene TRBJ1-3; TRBD1 is a possible D gene (5 bases). This CDR3 contains 14 residues. CDR1 is SGHRS, CDR2 YFSETQ, per germline. Trimming left V 1 base short and J 0 bases short, with 5 bases between. The CDR3 here is CASSLTGSGNTIYF. CDR3 DNA: TGCGCCAGCAGCTTGACAGGCTCTGGAAACACCATATATTTT.

This clone was seen once. The CDR3, as DNA: TGTGCCAGCAGGTGGACTAGCGAGAGCTCTGGGGCCAACGTCCTGACTTTC. It yields the protein CASRWTSESSGANVLTF. The J gene is TRBJ2-6, the V gene TRBV2; 9 nucleotides agree with TRBD2. Germline assignment: CDR1 SNHLY and CDR2 FYNNEI. V shed 6 bases, J shed 0 bases, and the junction held 6 bases outside the gene matches. The CDR3 runs to 17 residues.

This clone was counted once. The J gene is TRBJ2-1, the V gene TRBV2, with TRBD2 identical over 10 bases. CDR1 and CDR2 from the germline V gene are SNHLY and FYNNEI. V shed 6 bases, J shed 0 bases, and the junction held 14 bases outside the gene matches. The CDR3 consists of 19 residues. CDR3 nucleotides: TGTGCCAGCAGGGCTAGCGGGAGAGAATATGGGTTCTCCTACAATGAGCAGTTCTTC. It translates to CASRASGREYGFSYNEQFF.

The chain is built from TRBV7-9 and TRBJ2-7; 7 bases line up with TRBD1. V trimming: 4 bases; J trimming: 1 base; junction bases outside the gene matches: 10. The CDR3 spans 16 residues. Germline V gene data show CDR1 as SEHNR and CDR2 as FQNEAQ (reference sequence). CDR3 sequence (DNA): TGTGCCAGCAGCTCCCAGTCAGGGACAGCATCCTACGAGCAGTACTTC. Its translation: CASSSQSGTASYEQYF.

The chain employs TRBV4-1 and TRBJ1-2; TRBD1 might be the D (6 bases). There are 14 residues in the CDR3. CDR1 is MGHRA, CDR2 YSYEKL, per germline. V was pared by 0 bases and J by 7 bases, with 12 bases between. The CDR3: CASSQEGRGFGYTF. Written as DNA, the CDR3 is TGCGCCAGCAGCCAAGAAGGCAGGGGTTTTGGCTACACCTTC.

The chain recombines TRBV5-1 with TRBJ2-3, with TRBD2 matching 11 bases. Germline V lookup: CDR1 SGHRS, CDR2 YFSETQ. J was trimmed by 0 bases and V by 0 bases; bases with no gene match: 6. The CDR3 covers 18 residues. The CDR3 reads CASSLGASGRQSTDTQYF. DNA for the CDR3: TGCGCCAGCAGCTTGGGTGCTAGCGGGAGGCAAAGCACAGATACGCAGTATTTT.

The chain links TRBV29-1 to TRBJ1-2, with D possibly being TRBD1 (5 bases). Trimming removed 6 bases from V and 4 bases from J, with 21 bases in between. Germline assignment: CDR1 SQVTM and CDR2 ANQGSEA. CDR3 length: 15 residues. CDR3 DNA sequence: TGCAGCGTCCGGAGGGGCGACACGCCAACCTATGGCTACACCTTC. It translates to CSVRRGDTPTYGYTF.

The gene calls are TRBV7-2 and TRBJ2-7; 10 bases are a match to TRBD2. Trimming at V came to 5 bases and at J to 2 bases, leaving 15 bases not matched to a gene. The CDR3 runs to 18 residues. The germline V gene has CDR1 SGHTA and CDR2 FQGNSA. CDR3 nucleotides: TGTGCCAGCAGCCCGATGGGTAGCGGGAGGCGTGTAGCCTACGAGCAGTACTTC. Translation: CASSPMGSGRRVAYEQYF.

This sequence joins TRBV9 and TRBJ2-5; possibly TRBD2 for D (6 bases). Germline-derived CDR1 and CDR2 are SGDLS and YYNGEE. This CDR3 has 14 residues. V shed 3 bases and J shed 4 bases, with 13 bases lying between them. The CDR3: CASSGLFGGETQYF. DNA for the CDR3: TGTGCCAGCAGCGGACTTTTCGGGGGAGAGACCCAGTACTTC.

The rearrangement links TRBV9 to TRBJ1-1; D not resolved. The V end lost 4 bases, the J end lost 4 bases, and 11 bases lay between the germline ends. Germline CDR1 and CDR2: SGDLS and YYNGEE. The CDR3 extends over 13 amino acids. The CDR3 reads CASSPGMVTEAFF. The CDR3 DNA reads as TGTGCCAGCAGCCCCGGGATGGTCACTGAAGCTTTCTTT.

The chain links TRBV11-2 to TRBJ1-4; perhaps TRBD1 as D (5 bases). Trimming left V 1 base short and J 0 bases short, with 9 bases between. CDR3 length: 16 amino acids. The germline gives CDR1 SGHAT, CDR2 FQNNGV. The CDR3 loop reads CASSLGGGPTNEKLFF. CDR3 DNA sequence: TGTGCCAGCAGCTTAGGGGGGGGTCCAACTAATGAAAAACTGTTTTTT.

The V and J genes are TRBV19 and TRBJ2-1, with TRBD2 matching over 7 bases. This CDR3 comprises 15 residues. Germline CDR1 reads LNHDA; CDR2 reads SQIVND (reference sequence). The chain's CDR3 is CASKTQAGVRNEQFF. The CDR3 nucleotides are TGTGCGTCAAAAACACAGGCGGGAGTCCGGAATGAGCAGTTCTTC.

The chain recombines TRBV7-3 with TRBJ2-7; D perhaps matches TRBD2 (6 bases). Germline V gene sequence: CDR1 SGHTA, CDR2 FQGTGA. The CDR3 spans 15 residues. Trimming removed 5 bases at V and 1 base at J, with 15 bases between. The CDR3: CASSATGTGSYEQYF. In DNA, the CDR3 is TGTGCCAGCAGCGCAACCGGGACTGGGTCCTACGAGCAGTACTTC.

This chain links TRBV25-1 with TRBJ1-2; TRBD1 is a possible D gene (6 bases). From germline, CDR1 is MGHDK and CDR2 SYGVNS. CDR3 length equals 15 residues. Trimming removed 1 base at V and 4 bases at J, with 13 bases between. The CDR3 loop is CASSESLTGFYGYTF. CDR3 bases: TGTGCCAGCAGTGAATCCCTTACAGGGTTCTATGGCTACACCTTC.